The clone carrying this TCR beta chain was found a few times. Its specificity is not known. This entry comes from a study of human T cells and chemical hapten exposure. Study context: Predominantly women, the patients had alopecia areata, totalis or universalis.

Time point reported: patch test 2, 6 weeks after DPC sensitization. Treatment: therapeutic diphenylcyclopropenone sensitization with weekly scalp DPC. The study enrolled 18 to 70-year-old alopecia patients suitable for DPC. Original handling: Between roughly 23,224 and 700,000 TCRs appeared in each sample, and the median stood at around 92,000. One entry per CDR3 protein results from TCRdb running MiXCR on the RACE reads. None of the V and J calls come from the authors' own analysis; TCRdb made them. The table has roughly 100,000 distinct CDR3 sequences, 7% to 10% seen once. Study-wide results and caveats: Alopecia was present in the donors, so their immune response may differ from healthy people's.

The ends were cut back, 2 bases at V and 0 bases at J, with 11 bases in the middle. From germline, CDR1 is SGHAT and CDR2 FQNNGV. The CDR3 has 15 amino acids. The sample was whole blood, taken in connection with sensitization to the hapten diphenylcyclopropenone (DPC). The TCR was taken from a woman in her 40s with alopecia areata. Some clones in this sample may be carry-over from other donors' samples. The chain joins TRBV11-2 to TRBJ2-7; D gene uncertain. Written as DNA, the CDR3 is TGTGCCAGCAGCTTACCGGGCGCCCGCTCCTACGAGCAGTACTTC. This gives the protein CASSLPGARSYEQYF.